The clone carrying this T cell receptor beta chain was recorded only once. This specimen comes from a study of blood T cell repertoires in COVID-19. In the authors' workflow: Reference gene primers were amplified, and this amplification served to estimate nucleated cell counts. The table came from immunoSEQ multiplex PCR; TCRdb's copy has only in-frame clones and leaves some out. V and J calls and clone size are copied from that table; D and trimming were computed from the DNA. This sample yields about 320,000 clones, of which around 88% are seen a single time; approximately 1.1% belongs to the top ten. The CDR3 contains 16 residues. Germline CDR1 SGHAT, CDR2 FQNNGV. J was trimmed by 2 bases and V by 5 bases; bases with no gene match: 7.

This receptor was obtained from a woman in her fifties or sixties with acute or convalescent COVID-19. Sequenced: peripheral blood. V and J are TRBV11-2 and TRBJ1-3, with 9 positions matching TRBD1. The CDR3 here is CASSPGQGSAGNTIYF. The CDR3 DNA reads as TGTGCCAGCAGCCCGGGACAGGGTTCGGCTGGAAACACCATATATTTT.